This entry lists 23 T cell receptor beta chains sequenced from one sample in a study of identifying expanded T cells in peripheral blood. Clones were sequenced by immunoSEQ multiplex PCR, and TCRdb holds only the in-frame ones, with some missing. The table records roughly 100,000 clones, roughly 90% of them present only once. The sequencing input was blood. These receptors were obtained from a person aged 18 to 70 in good health.

V is TRBV6-1 and J is TRBJ2-5; D is perhaps TRBD1 or TRBD2 (5 bases each). The V end lost 10 bases, the J end lost 2 bases, and 20 bases lay between the germline ends. CDR3 size: 15 residues. Per germline, CDR1 MNHNS and CDR2 SASEGT. In DNA form, the CDR3 reads TGTGCCACCAACCTAGGGACGGTGGGTCAAGAGACCCAGTACTTC. It encodes CATNLGTVGQETQYF.

Remarks on this clone: The junction and the germline gene differ at one end; a read error may be behind it. This chain connects TRBV6-5 to TRBJ1-1, with D possibly being TRBD1 (5 bases). CDR3 length: 13 amino acids. Germline CDR1 and CDR2: MNHEY and SVGAGI. This CDR3 reads CASSYFPWGFGLF. CDR3 bases: TGTGCCAGCAGTTACTTTCCCTGGGGCTTCGGTCTCTTT.

The J gene is TRBJ2-3, the V gene TRBV9; possibly TRBD1 for D (6 bases). CDR1 and CDR2 from the germline V gene are SGDLS and YYNGEE. The V and J ends lost 3 bases and 1 base respectively, with 6 bases between them. The CDR3 covers 13 residues. The CDR3 sequence: CASSEGGTDTQYF. DNA of the CDR3: TGTGCCAGCAGCGAGGGGGGCACAGATACGCAGTATTTT. Full variable domain (rest looked up from reference TRBV9 and TRBJ2-3): DSGVTQTPKHLITATGQRVTLRCSPRSGDLSVYWYQQSLDQGLQFLIQYYNGEERAKGNILERFSAQQFPDLHSELNLSSLELGDSALYFCASSEGGTDTQYFGPGTRLTVL.

This chain joins TRBV30 and TRBJ1-2; perhaps TRBD1 as D (6 bases). With 5 bases removed from V and 4 bases from J, the gap between germline ends came to 23 bases. Germline values: CDR1 GTSNPN, CDR2 SVGIG (reference sequence). The CDR3 has 16 residues. The CDR3 DNA reads TGTGCCTGGGAGGGGGTTACCGCAGGGTATGGCTATGGCTACACCTTC. This encodes CAWEGVTAGYGYGYTF. The full variable domain, rest sourced from reference TRBV30 and TRBJ1-2, is SQTIHQWPATLVQPVGSPLSLECTVEGTSNPNLYWYRQAAGRGLQLLFYSVGIGQISSEVPQNLSASRPQDRQFILSSKKLLLSDSGFYLCAWEGVTAGYGYGYTFGSGTRLTVV.

The gene calls are TRBV27 and TRBJ1-1; TRBD1 agrees at 8 bases. The CDR3 runs to 13 residues. In germline, CDR1 is MNHEY, CDR2 SMNVEV (reference sequence). J gave up 4 bases and V 7 bases, and 5 bases lay outside the gene matches. The CDR3 loop is CASKDRERTEAFF. CDR3 bases: TGTGCCAGCAAGGACAGGGAACGCACTGAAGCTTTCTTT.

This clone came up a few times. The rearrangement joins TRBV6-5 to TRBJ2-6; no firm D call. The CDR3 is made up of 13 amino acids. Trimming took 7 bases from V and 0 from J, leaving 4 bases between them. Germline V gene lookup returns CDR1 MNHEY and CDR2 SVGAGI. The CDR3 is CASTDSGANVLTF. CDR3 nucleotide sequence: TGTGCCAGCACCGACTCTGGGGCCAACGTCCTGACTTTC.

On this clone: An end of the junction differs from the germline gene, which may be a read error. This sequence joins TRBV2 and TRBJ2-5; D remains unclear. The CDR3 covers 10 residues. The germline V gene has CDR1 SNHLY and CDR2 FYNNEI. The CDR3 region is CASREETQYF. For the CDR3, the DNA is TGTGCCAGCAGAGAAGAGACCCAGTACTTC. Full variable domain (outside the CDR3, taken from reference TRBV2 and TRBJ2-5): EPEVTQTPSHQVTQMGQEVILRCVPISNHLYFYWYRQILGQKVEFLVSFYNNEISEKSEIFDDQFSVERPDGSNFTLKIRSTKLEDSAMYFCASREETQYFGPGTRLLVL.

This clone was observed a single time. This chain connects TRBV5-6 to TRBJ2-5; D uncertain. The V gene's germline CDR1 is SGHDT and CDR2 YYEEEE. The V and J ends lost 1 base and 1 base respectively, with 5 bases between them. This CDR3 region has 13 residues. CDR3 sequence (DNA): TGTGCCAGCAGCTTGTGGTCCCAAGAGACCCAGTACTTC. This codes for CASSLWSQETQYF. The full variable domain, rest sourced from reference TRBV5-6 and TRBJ2-5, is DAGVTQSPTHLIKTRGQQVTLRCSPKSGHDTVSWYQQALGQGPQFIFQYYEEEERQRGNFPDRFSGHQFPNYSSELNVNALLLGDSALYLCASSLWSQETQYFGPGTRLLVL.

This rearrangement joins TRBV5-1 to TRBJ1-1, with TRBD1 matching over 7 bases. Germline V CDR1 and CDR2: SGHRS, YFSETQ. The CDR3 runs to 13 residues. V lost 1 base and J lost 6; bases outside the gene matches: 3. The CDR3 DNA reads as TGCGCCAGCAGCTTGCTGGGACAGCCTGAAGCTTTCTTT. This codes for CASSLLGQPEAFF.

V and J are TRBV9 and TRBJ1-4; TRBD1 matches 8 bases. After removal of 8 bases from V and 6 bases from J, the junction contained 9 bases not matched to a gene. This CDR3 region has 14 residues. CDR1 is SGDLS and CDR2 is YYNGEE in the germline V gene. CDR3 DNA sequence: TGTGCCAGTACCTCAGGGGGCGCGGATGAAAAACTGTTTTTT. Protein: CASTSGGADEKLFF.

The rearrangement joins TRBV7-2 to TRBJ1-4; TRBD1 matches 7 bases. V gave up 4 bases and J gave up 10 bases; unmatched junction bases: 9. The CDR3 is 14 residues long. CDR1 SGHTA and CDR2 FQGNSA come from the germline V gene. The CDR3 DNA reads TGTGCCAGCAGCTCGCAGACAGGGTACGGAAAACTGTTTTTT. Protein sequence: CASSSQTGYGKLFF.

The CDR3 loop is CASIGTGPGQPQHF. CDR3 DNA sequence: TGTGCCAGCATCGGGACAGGGCCCGGTCAGCCCCAGCATTTT. The V gene is TRBV6-1, the J gene TRBJ1-5; 9 bases line up with TRBD1. CDR3 length equals 14 residues. V shed 7 bases and J 6 bases; nucleotides not matched to a gene: 7. Germline V gene lookup returns CDR1 MNHNS and CDR2 SASEGT.

The chain joins TRBV18 to TRBJ2-7; 10 bases agree with TRBD2. CDR3 length equals 15 residues. V was pared by 3 bases and J by 2 bases, with 4 bases of the junction left unmatched. Germline V gene data show CDR1 as KGHSH and CDR2 as LQKENI. CDR3 in amino acids: CASSPASGGTYEQYF. The CDR3 nucleotides read TGTGCCAGCTCACCCGCTAGCGGGGGTACCTACGAGCAGTACTTC.

This chain links TRBV6-5 with TRBJ2-7; tentative D call: TRBD1 (6 bases). The V end was cut by 6 bases, the J end by 7 bases, with 13 bases between. Germline CDR1 reads MNHEY; CDR2 reads SVGAGI. This CDR3 comprises 12 residues. The CDR3, as DNA: TGTGCCAGCAGGAACAGGGTGGGGGAGCAGTACTTC. This gives the protein CASRNRVGEQYF.

The chain uses TRBV11-2 and TRBJ2-1; D gene ambiguous. The CDR3 length is 12 residues. Germline CDR1 SGHAT, CDR2 FQNNGV. The V end lost 2 bases, the J end lost 5 bases, and 4 bases lay between the germline ends. The CDR3 DNA follows: TGTGCCAGCAGCTTAATCCACAATGAGCAGTTCTTC. The encoded protein is CASSLIHNEQFF.

J is TRBJ2-5 and V is TRBV6-6; the D gene is possibly TRBD2 (7 bases). The CDR3 has 15 residues. Trimming removed 6 bases at V and 6 bases at J, with 20 bases between. CDR1 and CDR2 (germline): MNHNY, SVGAGI (reference sequence). DNA of the CDR3: TGTGCCAGCAGGATTGCGGGGGCCGGAGCTCAGACCCAGTACTTC. This gives the protein CASRIAGAGAQTQYF.

The CDR3 sequence is CASSDLPNQPQHF. In DNA form, the CDR3 reads TGCGCCAGCAGTGATCTCCCAAATCAGCCCCAGCATTTT. The chain recombines TRBV10-1 with TRBJ1-5; D is unresolved. The CDR3 extends over 13 amino acids. In germline, CDR1 is WNHNN, CDR2 SYGVQD (reference sequence). Trimming cost V 3 bases and J 4 bases, with 7 bases left between them.

The rearrangement links TRBV6-1 to TRBJ2-3, with D uncertain. The CDR3 runs to 13 residues. Between the trimmed V and J ends, which lost 8 bases and 11 bases, there was a span of 20 bases. Germline lookup yields CDR1 MNHNS and CDR2 SASEGT. The CDR3 sequence is CASVPTADRRQYF. The DNA for the CDR3 is TGTGCCAGCGTACCGACCGCCGACCGACGGCAGTATTTT.

This chain links TRBV2 with TRBJ2-7; D possibly corresponds to TRBD1 (6 bases). Germline V gene sequence: CDR1 SNHLY, CDR2 FYNNEI. The CDR3 extends over 12 amino acids. The V end was cut by 6 bases, the J end by 3 bases, with 9 bases between. The CDR3 loop reads CASSWTDYEQYF. The DNA for the CDR3 is TGTGCCAGCAGCTGGACAGACTACGAGCAGTACTTC.

The gene calls are TRBV15 and TRBJ1-2; 7 bases match TRBD1. After removal of 1 base from V and 5 bases from J, the junction contained 4 bases not matched to a gene. This CDR3 contains 14 residues. The germline V gene encodes CDR1 LNHNV and CDR2 YYDKDF (reference sequence). Here the CDR3 reads CATSRAGTAYGYTF. The CDR3 DNA reads as TGTGCCACCAGCAGAGCCGGGACAGCGTATGGCTACACCTTC.

The chain carries TRBV6-6 and TRBJ2-2; D unresolved. The CDR3 loop spans 15 amino acids. Trimming pared 0 bases from V and 9 bases from J, leaving 14 bases between. Germline CDR1 MNHNY, CDR2 SVGAGI (reference sequence). CDR3 residues: CASSYSSRISRELFF. DNA of the CDR3: TGTGCCAGCAGTTACTCGAGTCGGATCTCCCGGGAGCTGTTTTTT.

The CDR3, as DNA: TGTGCCAGCAGCTTCGGTGGGGGCTCCCAATGGAACACTGAAGCTTTCTTT. This encodes CASSFGGGSQWNTEAFF. This chain uses TRBV5-4 with TRBJ1-1, with D perhaps matching TRBD1 (6 bases). Trimming cost V 2 bases and J 1 base, with 18 bases left between them. Germline CDR1 is SGHNT and CDR2 is YYREEE (reference sequence). CDR3 length: 17 residues.

This chain joins TRBV30 and TRBJ1-1; possibly TRBD1 for D (6 bases). Between the trimmed V and J ends, which lost 0 bases and 2 bases, there was a span of 10 bases. CDR3 length equals 14 residues. Germline V gene lookup returns CDR1 GTSNPN and CDR2 SVGIG (reference sequence). CDR3 loop: CAWSVLQGNTEAFF. As DNA, the CDR3 is TGTGCCTGGAGTGTCCTACAGGGAAACACTGAAGCTTTCTTT.